The T cell receptor beta chain described here comes from a study of control samples from healthy donors and cancer patients. The V gene's germline CDR1 is SNHLY and CDR2 FYNNEI. V lost 6 bases and J 8 bases, leaving 17 bases between the germline ends. The CDR3 totals 15 residues. The protocol was immunoSEQ multiplex PCR, while the TCRdb copy is restricted to in-frame clones and leaves out a portion. The sample records under 100,000 clones, about 88% being singletons. The gene calls are TRBV2 and TRBJ1-6; TRBD1 might be the D (6 bases). Sample: blood. This clonotype originated in a woman in her sixties or seventies in good health. CDR3 DNA sequence: TGTGCCAGCAGCCTAGGAGCGGGGGGCGATTCACCCCTCCACTTT. Protein: CASSLGAGGDSPLHF.